Presented here are 21 T cell receptor beta chains from one specimen sequenced in a study of Graves' ophthalmopathy and Graves' hyperthyroidism. Amplification of TCR beta CDR3 regions used RNA transcripts. Following a first-round RT-PCR that used HTBI primers, a second-round multiplex PCR was carried out. TCRdb re-derived calls from the multiplex PCR reads in MiXCR, one entry per CDR3 protein. This sample has about 210,000 distinct CDR3 sequences, with around 28% found just once. The source material was peripheral blood. All receptors come from a man aged 50-59 years with Graves' ophthalmopathy.

This clonotype was seen repeatedly, ten times or more. This chain uses TRBV6-2 or TRBV6-3 with TRBJ2-7, with D perhaps matching TRBD1 (5 bases). CDR1 is MNHEY and CDR2 is SVGEGT in the germline V gene. The CDR3 spans 13 residues. V lost 6 bases to trimming and J lost 3 bases, with 12 bases between them. The CDR3 bases are TGTGCCAGCAGCCAGGGTAGGGTCTACGAGCAGTACTTC. Amino acid sequence: CASSQGRVYEQYF.

The V and J genes are TRBV10-3 and TRBJ2-6; the D gene is possibly TRBD2 (5 bases). In germline, CDR1 is ENHRY, CDR2 SYGVKD. The V gene lost 5 bases and the J gene lost 4 bases, with 24 bases spanning the gap. This CDR3 is 19 amino acids long. CDR3 sequence (DNA): TGTGCCATCAGTCCCGTTTTGGAGGTAGGCTTCGCAGGGGCCAACGTCCTGACTTTC. The encoded protein is CAISPVLEVGFAGANVLTF.

This clonotype was picked up many times. This chain connects TRBV15 to TRBJ2-2; no clear D gene. The CDR3 is 13 amino acids. V dropped 4 bases and J dropped 2 bases, with 5 bases sitting between them. Germline CDR1 LNHNV, CDR2 YYDKDF (reference sequence). The CDR3 nucleotides are TGTGCCACCAGCATGGTCAACACCGGGGAGCTGTTTTTT. Residues: CATSMVNTGELFF.

J is TRBJ2-7 and V is TRBV6-5; 7 bases align to TRBD1. The CDR3 contains 15 residues. V trimming: 4 bases; J trimming: 5 bases; junction bases outside the gene matches: 11. CDR1 MNHEY and CDR2 SVGAGI come from the germline V gene. The DNA of the CDR3 is TGTGCCAGCAGTTCAGACACCCAGGGGGTCCACGAGCAGTACTTC. Encoded protein: CASSSDTQGVHEQYF.

This clonotype was detected only once. The chain couples TRBV7-2 to TRBJ2-5, with TRBD2 identical over 11 bases. Per germline, CDR1 SGHTA and CDR2 FQGNSA. V lost 6 bases and J lost 5; bases outside the gene matches: 5. This CDR3 region has 14 residues. The CDR3 bases are TGTGCCAGCAGGCCTAGCGGGGGGCGGGAGACCCAGTACTTC. It yields the protein CASRPSGGRETQYF.

This clonotype was counted ten times or more. The gene calls are TRBV7-8 and TRBJ2-7; D is possibly TRBD1 (6 bases). V gave up 5 bases and J gave up 0 bases, with 14 bases separating them. In germline, CDR1 is SGHVS, CDR2 FQNEAQ. This CDR3 is built from 15 residues. CDR3 protein: CASSPAMGASYEQYF. CDR3 bases: TGTGCCAGCAGCCCAGCCATGGGGGCCTCCTACGAGCAGTACTTC. Complete variable domain (other parts from reference TRBV7-8 and TRBJ2-7): GAGVSQSPRYKVAKRGQDVALRCDPISGHVSLFWYQQALGQGPEFLTYFQNEAQLDKSGLPSDRFFAERPEGSVSTLKIQRTQQEDSAVYLCASSPAMGASYEQYFGPGTRLTVT.

J is TRBJ1-5 and V is TRBV20-1, with 8 bases fitting TRBD1. Germline trimming cut 3 bases from V and 4 bases from J; bases unmatched to any gene: 8. Looked up from germline, CDR1 is DFQATT and CDR2 is SNEGSKA (reference sequence). The CDR3 runs 15 residues. The CDR3 loop is CSARPGTGTNQPQHF. Written as DNA, the CDR3 is TGCAGTGCTAGGCCTGGGACAGGCACTAATCAGCCCCAGCATTTT.

This clonotype was counted many times. This chain connects TRBV19 to TRBJ1-1; D unclear. The CDR3 consists of 14 residues. V shed 5 bases and J shed 4 bases, with 14 bases lying between them. Germline V CDR1 and CDR2: LNHDA, SQIVND (reference sequence). The CDR3 region has the DNA TGTGCCAGTAGTGCCTCCTCCGGCCCCACTGAAGCTTTCTTT. Amino acid sequence: CASSASSGPTEAFF.

This clonotype was seen many times. This chain uses TRBV3-1 with TRBJ2-2, with D perhaps TRBD2 (6 bases). Trimming left V 1 base short and J 8 bases short, with 35 bases between. This CDR3 region has 22 residues. Germline lookup yields CDR1 LGHDT and CDR2 YNNKEL (reference sequence). The DNA for the CDR3 is TGTGCCAGCAGCCAAGTTGGAGGTCAGAGAGGAGGCGACGGGAGCATATTTGGGGAGCTGTTTTTT. This gives the protein CASSQVGGQRGGDGSIFGELFF.

The V gene is TRBV20-1, the J gene TRBJ2-5; 9 nucleotides agree with TRBD1. The V and J ends lost 6 bases and 2 bases, in that order; junction bases with no gene match: 7. The CDR3 is 14 residues long. Germline V gene sequence: CDR1 DFQATT, CDR2 SNEGSKA (reference sequence). The CDR3 region has the DNA TGCAGTGCAACGGGACAGGGAGAGCAAGAGACCCAGTACTTC. Translation: CSATGQGEQETQYF.

This clonotype was seen many times. The V gene is TRBV7-9, the J gene TRBJ1-1; tentatively, D is TRBD1 (6 bases). V was trimmed by 5 bases and J by 2 bases, leaving 12 bases between them. This CDR3 has 14 residues. Germline CDR1 SEHNR, CDR2 FQNEAQ (reference sequence). CDR3 protein: CASSLQQGNTEAFF. The DNA of the CDR3 is TGTGCCAGCAGCCTACAACAGGGAAACACTGAAGCTTTCTTT.

V is TRBV11-2 and J is TRBJ2-5, with D possibly being TRBD2 (6 bases). The CDR3 is 14 amino acids. Germline V lookup: CDR1 SGHAT, CDR2 FQNNGV. The V end was cut by 6 bases, the J end by 7 bases, with 18 bases between. CDR3 amino acids: CASSPRGAGGTQYF. Here the CDR3 DNA reads TGTGCCAGCAGTCCACGGGGCGCCGGGGGGACCCAGTACTTC.

The chain employs TRBV28 and TRBJ2-5, with 7 bases lining up with TRBD2. The trim removed 3 bases at V and 0 bases at J, leaving 4 bases unmatched. Per germline, CDR1 MDHEN and CDR2 SYDVKM. The CDR3 has 15 residues. DNA of the CDR3: TGTGCCAGCAGTTTTTCTAGCGGAAACCAAGAGACCCAGTACTTC. It translates to CASSFSSGNQETQYF.

The chain uses TRBV12-3 or TRBV12-4 and TRBJ1-5; TRBD1 might be the D (6 bases). V lost 7 bases, J lost 0 bases, and 16 bases lay in between. The CDR3 sequence is 16 residues long. The CDR3 is CASTLGGAGSNQPQHF. In nucleotides, the CDR3 is TGTGCCAGCACCCTCGGGGGGGCTGGTAGCAATCAGCCCCAGCATTTT.

With regard to this clonotype: An end of the junction differs from the germline gene, which may be a read error. The V call is TRBV6-1, the J call TRBJ2-7; maybe TRBD1 (5 bases). The germline V gene has CDR1 MNHNS and CDR2 SASEGT. This CDR3 region has 14 residues. The CDR3 loop reads CAGRLGHGSYEQYF. CDR3 sequence (DNA): TGTGCCGGCAGGCTCGGACATGGGTCCTACGAGCAGTACTTC.

The chain carries TRBV7-9 and TRBJ2-7; D may be TRBD2 (6 bases). Trimming took off 4 bases at V and 2 bases at J, with 15 bases between the two ends. CDR3 size: 15 residues. CDR1 and CDR2 from the germline V gene are SEHNR and FQNEAQ (reference sequence). CDR3 sequence reads: CASSSVVGGAYEQYF. For the CDR3, the DNA is TGTGCCAGCAGCTCCGTGGTGGGCGGGGCCTACGAGCAGTACTTC.

This clonotype was observed at least ten times. The chain carries TRBV7-9 and TRBJ2-7; maybe TRBD1 (6 bases). The CDR3 runs 14 residues. Germline CDR1 reads SEHNR; CDR2 reads FQNEAQ (reference sequence). V lost 3 bases, J lost 5 bases, and 14 bases lay in between. The CDR3 spells CASSFKDSPHEQYF. In DNA, the CDR3 is TGTGCCAGCAGCTTCAAGGACAGTCCTCACGAGCAGTACTTC.

Many counts were recorded for this clonotype. The rearrangement uses TRBV4-2 and TRBJ2-4; 8 bases match TRBD2. Germline V gives CDR1 LGHNA, CDR2 YNFKEQ. The CDR3 contains 16 residues. V trimming: 1 base; J trimming: 6 bases; junction bases outside the gene matches: 8. The DNA for the CDR3 is TGTGCCAGCAGCCAAGGGTACAGCGGGAGTGGAAACATTCAGTACTTC. Translation gives CASSQGYSGSGNIQYF.

This clonotype was found many times. V is TRBV7-9 and J is TRBJ2-7; D possibly corresponds to TRBD1 (6 bases). Germline V gene lookup returns CDR1 SEHNR and CDR2 FQNEAQ (reference sequence). The V gene lost 8 bases and the J gene lost 2 bases, with 13 bases spanning the gap. The CDR3 is 13 residues long. CDR3 DNA sequence: TGTGCCAGCGGGGGCGTGGCAGCCTACGAGCAGTACTTC. This sequence encodes CASGGVAAYEQYF.

Many counts were recorded for this clonotype. The rearrangement links TRBV19 to TRBJ2-5; 7 nucleotides match TRBD2. Per germline, CDR1 LNHDA and CDR2 SQIVND (reference sequence). The CDR3 runs to 16 residues. The junction had 8 bases not matched to a gene; V was cut back by 3 bases and J by 1 base. CDR3 bases: TGTGCCAGTAGTATTCTCCGGGACTACCTCCAAGAGACCCAGTACTTC. It is translated as CASSILRDYLQETQYF.

The sample holds many counts of this clonotype. The chain combines TRBV7-9 with TRBJ2-6, with D possibly being TRBD1 or TRBD2 (6 bases each). This CDR3 has 19 amino acids. Trimming cost V 5 bases and J 3 bases, with 23 bases left between them. The V gene's germline CDR1 is SEHNR and CDR2 FQNEAQ (reference sequence). The CDR3 region is CASSPFRGGRPDGANVLTF. Written as DNA, the CDR3 is TGTGCCAGCAGCCCATTCCGTGGGGGGCGCCCCGATGGGGCCAACGTCCTGACTTTC. Using reference TRBV7-9 and TRBJ2-6 for the parts outside the CDR3, the full variable domain is DTGVSQNPRHKITKRGQNVTFRCDPISEHNRLYWYRQTLGQGPEFLTYFQNEAQLEKSRLLSDRFSAERPKGSFSTLEIQRTEQGDSAMYLCASSPFRGGRPDGANVLTFGAGSRLTVL.